This record concerns one T cell receptor beta chain sequence. Its antigen remains unidentified. The CDR3 sequence is 16 residues long. CDR1 is LGHDT, CDR2 YNNKEL, per germline (reference sequence). V was shortened by 4 bases and J by 2 bases, with 15 bases between the two germline ends. After roughly 9 days in culture, the CD4+ T cells were isolated. The vaccine given was either BNT162b2 or mRNA-1273, in two doses. The data belong to a study of vaccination effects on CD4 cells after COVID-19. In the study overall: Post-vaccine draws lagged the second dose by a median of 72 days.

Here immunoSEQ multiplex PCR was the method, and the copy in TCRdb shows in-frame clones only, minus some. The sample has around 50,000 clones, roughly three quarters seen once. This material consisted of CD4+ T cells from PBMCs cultured without peptide, taken after COVID-19 vaccination. The sequence derives from a human donor who received a COVID-19 vaccine. The chain is built from TRBV3-1 (or the pseudogene TRBV3-2) and TRBJ2-1, with a weak D call TRBD2 (5 bases). CDR3 nucleotides: TGTGCCAGCAGCCCTCGAGGGCGGAAGACCTACAATGAGCAGTTCTTC. It codes for CASSPRGRKTYNEQFF.